This T cell receptor beta chain came from a study of neurological immune-mediated disorders (dated by TCRdb to the late 2010s). Describing the broader study: Of the approximately 34 multiple sclerosis patients, some 30 had relapsing-remitting MS and 3 had secondary progressive MS. Using UMI-based sequencing, the study compared peripheral blood TCR-beta repertoires from patients with HTLV-I-associated myelopathy (HAM/TSP), patients with multiple sclerosis, and healthy controls. Alongside PBMC samples, the set of some 98 TCR-beta libraries contained longitudinal samples, technical triplicates, and paired CD4+ and CD8+ T-cell subsets that had been sorted. The cohort was made up of about 65 subjects, consisting of roughly 14 HAM/TSP patients, about 34 multiple sclerosis patients and roughly 20 healthy controls. Overall study outcomes, separate from this receptor: The MS cluster was not associated with any clinical or MRI features, and the authors stated that larger cohorts are needed. Across subjects, expanded clones never shared an identical CDR3 amino acid sequence, which suggests that the TCR-beta repertoires in every group were private. The highest TCR clonal expansion was observed in HAM/TSP patients, whereas the lowest was observed in MS patients, even when compared with healthy controls. In a phylogenetic analysis, the repertoires of 18 out of 34 MS patients fell into a single cluster of related CDR3 sequences, pointing to a possible signature at the repertoire level.

In its sample, this clonotype was seen many times. Its recognized antigen is unknown. Qualities for individual bases were not recorded, and no much larger clone is one base off. The germline V gene (reference sequence) supplies CDR1 DFQATT and CDR2 SNEGSKA. CDR3 length: 15 amino acids, cysteine to phenylalanine. Only CDR3 DNA is held: 45 bases, read in frame from base 1. Trimming leaves V shorter by 3 bases and J shorter by 5 bases, with the junction holding 7 bases beyond the gene matches. cDNA synthesis used template-switch 5'RACE with a primer carrying a 10-nucleotide random unique molecular identifier tagging each TCR transcript. Over 180 million TCR-beta sequences, covering 15-18 subjects, were produced in each sequencing run. The RNeasy kit was used for extraction of total RNA. TCR-beta VDJ regions were amplified with primers for the TCR constant region and the 5'RACE anchor, using the KAPA Real-time Library Amplification kit. Sample indexes and Illumina adaptors were added in a first PCR, after which library yield was increased in a second PCR. The roughly 650 bp TCR product was size-selected on a 2% E-gel SizeSelection system after Ampure bead purification. Library quality was checked on a Bioanalyzer, concentration was measured with Qubit, and libraries were quantified with the Kapa Library Quantification kit before pooling. An Illumina HiSeq 2500 was used to sequence the libraries paired-end at 2 x 150 bp. To increase sequence diversity, about 25-31% phiX was spiked into each library pool. The original pipeline was this. Quality-filtered reads were processed with the UMI-based MiGEC pipeline, which removed over 90% of raw TCR sequences during error correction. IMGT germline references were used for aligning VDJ genes, and each clonotype was defined as a unique CDR3 amino acid sequence together with its V-J genes. Clonal expansion, Shannon diversity and CDR3 relatedness were evaluated with VDJtools (CalcPairwiseDistances, ClusterSamples), while phylogenetic trees were built in CLCbio workbench. A clone was classed as expanded if it had 8 or more unique UMIs, a cutoff based on coefficient-of-variation modelling across technical triplicates. TCRdb reprocessed the public reads (quality trimming at Q25 with fastp, clone calling with MiXCR) and kept in-frame beta chains. All rows with the same CDR3 protein become a single entry with the most common DNA and genes. Clone size and V and J calls follow TCRdb, not the original study. For this sample there are about 62,000 distinct CDR3 sequences; 3.5% to 4.5% appear just once. In total, the top ten clones hold roughly 2.2% of the sample.

Libraries from unsorted PBMCs were made from 2 million PBMCs kept in RNAlater at -80 degrees C until RNA extraction. Multiple sclerosis patients were enrolled in a US clinical protocol evaluating disease progression by magnetic resonance imaging. Peripheral blood was subjected to Ficoll-Hypaque density gradient centrifugation to isolate PBMCs, which were then cryopreserved in liquid nitrogen. The sample taken for sequencing was PBMCs. This receptor was obtained from a woman between 45 and 60 years old with multiple sclerosis. In this chain, TRBV20-1 is recombined with TRBJ2-5; the central 12 bases match TRBD2. The nucleotide sequence reads as follows: TGCAGTGCTAGTCCCCGCACTAGCGGGGGGGAGACCCAGTACTTC. The encoded protein is CSASPRTSGGETQYF.